Below, one TCR beta chain is given with its context. This CDR3 has 14 amino acids. Deletions cut 0 bases from V and 6 bases from J, with 13 bases between. Germline CDR1 SGDLS, CDR2 YYNGEE. RNA transcripts yielded amplified TCR beta CDR3 regions. The HTBI set primed first-round TCR CDR3 RT-PCR. Each CDR3 protein gets one entry after TCRdb re-called the multiplex PCR reads with MiXCR. The table shows hundreds of thousands of distinct CDR3 sequences, with over 35% occurring only once. The source of the sample is a study of T cells in Graves' hyperthyroidism and ophthalmopathy. Sequences were obtained from blood. The clonotype originates from a young man with Graves' hyperthyroidism. V usage is TRBV9 and J usage is TRBJ2-7; possibly TRBD1 or TRBD2 for D (5 bases each). CDR3 in DNA: TGTGCCAGCAGCGTAGAGGGGACCACCGTCGAGCAGTACTTC. Its protein product is CASSVEGTTVEQYF. Together with reference TRBV9 and TRBJ2-7, the CDR3 gives the full variable domain: DSGVTQTPKHLITATGQRVTLRCSPRSGDLSVYWYQQSLDQGLQFLIQYYNGEERAKGNILERFSAQQFPDLHSELNLSSLELGDSALYFCASSVEGTTVEQYFGPGTRLTVT.